This paragraph reports one TCR beta chain. This sample is drawn from a study of long-term antiretroviral therapy in people with HIV. Version v3.0 of the immunoSEQ assay was performed at survey level. Assay: immunoSEQ multiplex PCR; the TCRdb copy retains only in-frame clones and omits some. Here the sample spans 15,000 to 20,000 clones, about four fifths being singletons. This receptor was taken from a woman between 18 and 30 years old with HIV. Sample: unsorted PBMCs, taken 0.6 years after starting antiretroviral therapy.

CDR3 residues: CASRLAGGQYNEQFF. CDR3 DNA: TGCGCCAGCAGGCTAGCGGGAGGCCAATACAATGAGCAGTTCTTC. V is TRBV5-1 and J is TRBJ2-1, with 11 bases lining up with TRBD2. The CDR3 has 15 amino acids. V lost 5 bases to trimming and J lost 4 bases; unmatched junction nucleotides: 5. Germline values: CDR1 SGHRS, CDR2 YFSETQ.